Shown below are 11 T cell receptor beta chains from a single sample sequenced in a study of T cell responses to AZD1222 COVID-19 vaccine (dated by TCRdb to about 2021). Read against the paper, the sample's time point label means: baseline before first vaccination. Library creation used the immunoSEQ multiplex PCR assay. TCRdb carries this immuneACCESS record with in-frame sequences only. Its versions omit some clonotypes, under half of them owing to an unresolved V gene in the studies checked, with the rest unexplained. The sample table shows roughly 120,000 clones, and around 84% are seen once. The top ten hold about 7.8% of the sample. The sample here was peripheral blood, taken on day 0 of AZD1222 vaccination. The receptors originated from an adult in good health.

The genes are TRBV15 and TRBJ2-5; TRBD2 matches 7 bases. This CDR3 comprises 12 residues. V shed 1 base, J shed 8 bases, and the junction held 1 base outside the gene matches. The V gene's germline CDR1 is LNHNV and CDR2 YYDKDF (reference sequence). CDR3 coding DNA: TGTGCCACCAGCAGAGCGGGAGGAACCCAGTACTTC. As protein: CATSRAGGTQYF.

This clone has just a few counts. The chain uses TRBV9 and TRBJ2-1; 8 nucleotides agree with TRBD1. Germline CDR1 and CDR2: SGDLS and YYNGEE. The length of the CDR3 is 18 residues. V was pared by 1 base and J by 7 bases, with 16 bases of the junction left unmatched. In nucleotides, the CDR3 is TGTGCCAGCAGCGTAAGGGTGGCAGGGGGCGTTGGTGGGAATGAGCAGTTCTTC. Translated, it gives CASSVRVAGGVGGNEQFF.

The chain links TRBV28 to TRBJ2-3, with 10 nucleotides matching TRBD1. Trimming cost V 2 bases and J 9 bases; bases outside gene matches: 8. Per germline, CDR1 MDHEN and CDR2 SYDVKM. The length of the CDR3 is 15 residues. The CDR3 DNA reads TGTGCCAGCAGTTTACCGGGGGGACAGGGGCAGACGCAGTATTTT. As protein: CASSLPGGQGQTQYF.

As DNA, the CDR3 is TGTGCCAGCAGTGATCAAGGGAACACTGAAGCTTTCTTT. It codes for CASSDQGNTEAFF. The V gene is TRBV2, the J gene TRBJ1-1, with D hard to call. This CDR3 has 13 residues. Germline V lookup: CDR1 SNHLY, CDR2 FYNNEI. V was pared by 3 bases and J by 1 base, with 6 bases between.

The chain links TRBV28 to TRBJ2-7; D possibly corresponds to TRBD1 (6 bases). CDR3 length: 14 residues. V lost 1 base and J 7 bases, leaving 14 bases between the germline ends. Germline V CDR1 and CDR2: MDHEN, SYDVKM. CDR3 sequence (DNA): TGTGCCAGCAGTTTATTTTTAGGGCAGGGGGAGCAGTACTTC. Protein: CASSLFLGQGEQYF. The full variable domain, in which reference TRBV28 and TRBJ2-7 provide the parts outside the CDR3, is DVKVTQSSRYLVKRTGEKVFLECVQDMDHENMFWYRQDPGLGLRLIYFSYDVKMKEKGDIPEGYSVSREKKERFSLILESASTNQTSMYLCASSLFLGQGEQYFGPGTRLTVT.

This clone was counted a few times. V and J are TRBV19 and TRBJ1-6, with D perhaps TRBD1 (6 bases). The germline gives CDR1 LNHDA, CDR2 SQIVND (reference sequence). The CDR3 is 15 residues long. The V end was cut by 6 bases, the J end by 3 bases, with 12 bases between. CDR3: CASSPRDIYNSPLHF. For the CDR3, the DNA is TGTGCCAGTAGCCCCCGGGACATCTATAATTCACCCCTCCACTTT.

V gene TRBV29-1 combines with J gene TRBJ2-5; D perhaps matches TRBD2 (6 bases). Per the germline V gene, CDR1 is SQVTM and CDR2 is ANQGSEA. The CDR3 has 14 amino acids. The V end lost 4 bases, the J end lost 5 bases, and 17 bases lay between the germline ends. CDR3 loop: CSVVVAAGWETQYF. The DNA for the CDR3 is TGCAGCGTTGTTGTAGCCGCGGGATGGGAGACCCAGTACTTC.

V usage is TRBV19 and J usage is TRBJ1-5, with unresolved D. The CDR3 length is 13 residues. CDR1 LNHDA and CDR2 SQIVND come from the germline V gene (reference sequence). V dropped 5 bases and J dropped 3 bases, with 8 bases sitting between them. Here the CDR3 DNA reads TGTGCCAGTAGTGGGCAGCTCAATCAGCCCCAGCATTTT. This encodes CASSGQLNQPQHF.

This chain uses TRBV30 with TRBJ1-2, with D maybe TRBD1 (6 bases). Germline V lookup: CDR1 GTSNPN, CDR2 SVGIG (reference sequence). CDR3 size: 16 residues. V was shortened by 4 bases and J by 4 bases, with 22 bases between the two germline ends. The CDR3: CAWTTPGGGGGYGYTF. Here the CDR3 DNA reads TGTGCCTGGACCACCCCCGGGGGCGGGGGCGGCTATGGCTACACCTTC.

This clone was seen a few times. This chain joins TRBV24-1 and TRBJ2-7, with a possible D match to TRBD1 (5 bases). This CDR3 region has 16 residues. Trimming removed 4 bases from V and 1 base from J, with 16 bases in between. The germline CDR1 and CDR2 sequences are KGHDR and SFDVKD. The chain's CDR3 is CATSESRRQSSYEQYF. As DNA, the CDR3 is TGTGCCACCAGTGAGTCCCGCCGACAGTCTTCCTACGAGCAGTACTTC.

The genes are TRBV18 and TRBJ1-2; possibly TRBD1 for D (6 bases). The CDR3 runs 17 residues. The germline V gene encodes CDR1 KGHSH and CDR2 LQKENI. V lost 3 bases to trimming and J lost 4 bases, with 21 bases between them. The CDR3 coding sequence is TGTGCCAGCTCACCTCCCACAGGGCGTGTTGGAGGCTATGGCTACACCTTC. It codes for CASSPPTGRVGGYGYTF.